One sample yielded the 27 T cell receptor beta chains listed below, sequenced in a study of CD8 T cells in Susac syndrome. With random hexamers, 0.5 to 1 ug RNA was reverse transcribed. TCRdb reprocessed the immunoSEQ multiplex PCR reads with MiXCR, giving one entry per CDR3 protein. The sample lists hundreds of thousands of distinct CDR3 sequences; 75% to 90% were seen once. Sequences were obtained from CD8+ T cells from PBMCs. These TCRs come from a human donor with multiple sclerosis.

The chain carries TRBV20-1 and TRBJ2-1, with D possibly called TRBD1 or TRBD2 (5 bases each). Deletions cut 2 bases from V and 6 bases from J, with 11 bases between. This CDR3 comprises 13 residues. Germline V gene data show CDR1 as DFQATT and CDR2 as SNEGSKA (reference sequence). DNA of the CDR3: TGCAGTGCTAGACAGGGACCCGGCAATGAGCAGTTCTTC. Translating gives CSARQGPGNEQFF.

The rearrangement links TRBV19 to TRBJ1-3, with 7 bases matching TRBD1. Germline CDR1 is LNHDA and CDR2 is SQIVND (reference sequence). The J segment lost 4 bases and the V segment lost 3 bases, leaving 3 bases of the junction unmatched. CDR3 length equals 14 residues. The CDR3 spells CASSMPGQGNTIYF. The CDR3 DNA reads as TGTGCCAGTAGTATGCCGGGACAGGGAAACACCATATATTTT.

The chain recombines TRBV14 with TRBJ2-3, with 8 nucleotides matching TRBD1. Trimming took 1 base from V and 7 from J; bases not matched to a gene: 13. The V gene's germline CDR1 is SGHDN and CDR2 FVKESK. The CDR3 contains 17 residues. The CDR3 nucleotides read TGTGCCAGCAGCCAAGTGAGAAACCGGACAGGGTTGAATACGCAGTATTTT. Its translation: CASSQVRNRTGLNTQYF.

The V call is TRBV4-1, the J call TRBJ1-1; TRBD1 might be the D (6 bases). Deletions cut 4 bases from V and 3 bases from J, with 15 bases between. Looked up from germline, CDR1 is MGHRA and CDR2 is YSYEKL. The CDR3 runs to 15 residues. The CDR3 DNA reads TGCGCCAGCAGCCTGGGGGGGGCCGACGACACTGAAGCTTTCTTT. As protein: CASSLGGADDTEAFF.

The chain recombines TRBV14 with TRBJ1-1; possibly TRBD1 for D (5 bases). The CDR3 spans 15 residues. V lost 5 bases and J lost 5, with 18 bases in between. Germline CDR1 SGHDN, CDR2 FVKESK. The chain's CDR3 is CASSSLGLITTEAFF. The CDR3 bases are TGTGCCAGCAGCAGTCTGGGACTTATTACGACTGAAGCTTTCTTT.

The chain employs TRBV12-3 or TRBV12-4 and TRBJ1-5; unclear D gene. The ends were cut back, 6 bases at V and 5 bases at J, with 14 bases in the middle. The CDR3 extends over 14 amino acids. The CDR3 DNA reads TGTGCCAGCAGCCGACCCCCGCGCCATCAGCCCCAGCATTTT. Translation gives CASSRPPRHQPQHF.

J is TRBJ1-5 and V is TRBV9; D is perhaps TRBD1 (5 bases). Trimming took off 0 bases at V and 6 bases at J, with 13 bases between the two ends. CDR3 length equals 15 residues. Germline V CDR1 and CDR2: SGDLS, YYNGEE. The CDR3 sequence is CASSVGGGLGQPQHF. The CDR3 DNA follows: TGTGCCAGCAGCGTAGGGGGGGGACTGGGTCAGCCCCAGCATTTT.

The chain combines TRBV6-1 with TRBJ2-1, with 9 bases lining up with TRBD2. This CDR3 spans 17 amino acids. With V trimmed by 6 bases and J by 6 bases, 15 bases remained unmatched. In germline, CDR1 is MNHNS, CDR2 SASEGT. The CDR3 loop is CASSLTPTSGRGNEQFF. DNA for the CDR3: TGTGCCAGCAGCCTCACCCCAACTAGCGGGCGGGGCAATGAGCAGTTCTTC.

A note on this clonotype: A read error may produce the germline difference seen at one junction end. This chain uses TRBV7-7 with TRBJ2-3; no clear D. This CDR3 spans 13 amino acids. Germline CDR1 SSHAT, CDR2 FNYEAQ (reference sequence). The CDR3 nucleotides read TGTGCTAGCAGCTTAGGACGCACAGATACGCAGTATTTT. Translated, it gives CASSLGRTDTQYF. The whole variable domain, remainder taken from reference TRBV7-7 and TRBJ2-3, is GAGVSQSPRYKVTKRGQDVTLRCDPISSHATLYWYQQALGQGPEFLTYFNYEAQPDKSGLPSDRFSAERPEGSISTLTIQRTEQRDSAMYRCASSLGRTDTQYFGPGTRLTVL.

The rearrangement joins TRBV5-1 to TRBJ2-2; D call uncertain. V was shortened by 0 bases and J by 2 bases, with 8 bases between the two germline ends. The CDR3 contains 15 residues. Germline values: CDR1 SGHRS, CDR2 YFSETQ. CDR3 sequence: CASSLVWDNTGELFF. The CDR3 coding sequence is TGCGCCAGCAGCTTGGTCTGGGATAACACCGGGGAGCTGTTTTTT. Together with reference TRBV5-1 and TRBJ2-2, the CDR3 gives the full variable domain: KAGVTQTPRYLIKTRGQQVTLSCSPISGHRSVSWYQQTPGQGLQFLFEYFSETQRNKGNFPGRFSGRQFSNSRSEMNVSTLELGDSALYLCASSLVWDNTGELFFGEGSRLTVL.

This clonotype was seen a few times. The chain couples TRBV4-1 to TRBJ2-7; D remains ambiguous. Germline CDR1 MGHRA, CDR2 YSYEKL. The CDR3 spans 14 residues. Trimming cost V 4 bases and J 6 bases, with 16 bases left between them. CDR3 sequence (DNA): TGCGCCAGCAGCCCCTTAGTTGACCTAACCGAGCAGTACTTC. Its translation is CASSPLVDLTEQYF.

The chain is built from TRBV20-1 and TRBJ1-2; 7 bases fit TRBD1. V lost 3 bases to trimming and J lost 4 bases; unmatched junction nucleotides: 5. The CDR3 runs 13 residues. From germline, CDR1 is DFQATT and CDR2 SNEGSKA (reference sequence). CDR3 in DNA: TGCAGTGCTAGTTCCGGGGACAGCTATGGCTACACCTTC. Encoded protein: CSASSGDSYGYTF.

The chain employs TRBV27 and TRBJ1-2; D possibly corresponds to TRBD1 (5 bases). Between the trimmed V and J ends, which lost 3 bases and 8 bases, there was a span of 13 bases. The germline V gene has CDR1 MNHEY and CDR2 SMNVEV (reference sequence). This CDR3 comprises 13 residues. CDR3 nucleotides: TGTGCCAGCAGTTTCTCCGGGGCCGGAGGCTACACCTTC. Translated: CASSFSGAGGYTF.

The chain carries TRBV28 and TRBJ1-2; D possibly corresponds to TRBD1 (5 bases). Germline-derived CDR1 and CDR2 are MDHEN and SYDVKM. The CDR3 runs 12 residues. V was shortened by 7 bases and J by 7 bases, with 13 bases between the two germline ends. The CDR3 spells CASTLGGVGYTF. The CDR3 DNA reads TGTGCCAGCACTTTGGGAGGGGTTGGCTACACCTTC.

This clonotype was counted only a few times. This chain joins TRBV29-1 and TRBJ2-1, with 9 bases that match TRBD2. Germline CDR1 SQVTM, CDR2 ANQGSEA. This CDR3 region has 15 residues. Unmatched junction bases numbered 7, after V lost 0 bases and J lost 7 bases. CDR3 region: CSVEDGGRALNEQFF. DNA for the CDR3: TGCAGCGTTGAAGATGGCGGGAGGGCCCTAAATGAGCAGTTCTTC.

V is TRBV29-1 and J is TRBJ1-1, with D tentatively TRBD1 (6 bases). From germline, CDR1 is SQVTM and CDR2 ANQGSEA. The CDR3 has 14 residues. V was trimmed by 7 bases and J by 0 bases, leaving 15 bases between them. The CDR3 nucleotides read TGCAGCGCCTGGGTAGGGGGTGTGAACACTGAAGCTTTCTTT. Translated: CSAWVGGVNTEAFF.

The chain recombines TRBV4-1 with TRBJ2-1; maybe TRBD1 (5 bases). The V end lost 0 bases, the J end lost 5 bases, and 14 bases lay between the germline ends. The germline V gene has CDR1 MGHRA and CDR2 YSYEKL. The CDR3 runs to 16 residues. The CDR3 DNA sequence: TGCGCCAGCAGCCAAGAGCTAGGGCAGGGCAACAATGAGCAGTTCTTC. It yields the protein CASSQELGQGNNEQFF.

The chain uses TRBV5-1 and TRBJ2-7; 12 bases agree with TRBD1. The CDR3 is made up of 14 amino acids. The V and J ends lost 4 bases and 5 bases, in that order; junction bases with no gene match: 4. Germline V gene data show CDR1 as SGHRS and CDR2 as YFSETQ. CDR3 sequence (DNA): TGCGCCAGCAGCGGGGGGACAGGGGGCAACGAGCAGTACTTC. It translates to CASSGGTGGNEQYF.

The genes are TRBV24-1 and TRBJ1-2; D gene uncertain. The CDR3 runs 12 residues. Looked up from germline, CDR1 is KGHDR and CDR2 is SFDVKD. V was shortened by 3 bases and J by 8 bases, with 9 bases between the two germline ends. As DNA, the CDR3 is TGTGCCACCAGTGATCCGGGTGGAGGCTACACCTTC. Translated, it gives CATSDPGGGYTF.

V gene TRBV6-1 combines with J gene TRBJ2-3, with TRBD2 identical over 11 bases. CDR3 length: 20 residues. CDR1 is MNHNS and CDR2 is SASEGT in the germline V gene. V gave up 4 bases and J gave up 2 bases; unmatched junction bases: 17. Here the CDR3 DNA reads TGTGCCAGCAGTGGTGGGGAACTAGCGGGGGCCCTTACCTTCACAGATACGCAGTATTTT. It is translated as CASSGGELAGALTFTDTQYF.

V gene TRBV15 combines with J gene TRBJ2-1; 9 bases are shared with TRBD1. Germline V gives CDR1 LNHNV, CDR2 YYDKDF (reference sequence). The ends lost 1 base at V and 6 bases at J; junction bases unmatched: 7. This CDR3 is built from 16 residues. CDR3 nucleotides: TGTGCCACCAGCAGAGGTGGGACAGGGCTTACCAATGAGCAGTTCTTC. Amino acids: CATSRGGTGLTNEQFF.

This sequence joins TRBV14 and TRBJ2-3; a weak D match, TRBD2 (5 bases). V lost 1 base to trimming and J lost 0 bases, with 14 bases between them. Germline CDR1 SGHDN, CDR2 FVKESK. The CDR3 consists of 17 residues. DNA for the CDR3: TGTGCCAGCAGCCAAGGATATCGGCGGGTTAGCACAGATACGCAGTATTTT. This codes for CASSQGYRRVSTDTQYF.

This clonotype occurred a few times. The chain is built from TRBV6-5 and TRBJ2-7; TRBD1 aligns across 8 bases. Trimming at V came to 0 bases and at J to 0 bases, leaving 1 base not matched to a gene. The germline gives CDR1 MNHEY, CDR2 SVGAGI. The CDR3 is made up of 15 amino acids. The CDR3 DNA reads TGTGCCAGCAGTTACTCCGGGACAGGCTCCTACGAGCAGTACTTC. Amino acids: CASSYSGTGSYEQYF.

The CDR3, as DNA: TGTGCCAGCAGCTTAGCAGGAGCCGCGCCCGGGGAGCTGTTTTTT. Translating gives CASSLAGAAPGELFF. The chain joins TRBV7-9 to TRBJ2-2; D call uncertain. This CDR3 has 15 amino acids. Germline V CDR1 and CDR2: SEHNR, FQNEAQ (reference sequence). The V end lost 0 bases, the J end lost 6 bases, and 11 bases lay between the germline ends.

This chain connects TRBV5-6 to TRBJ1-1; D call uncertain. Germline V gene sequence: CDR1 SGHDT, CDR2 YYEEEE. V gave up 0 bases and J gave up 0 bases, with 6 bases separating them. The CDR3 spans 14 residues. CDR3 loop: CASSLEVVNTEAFF. Here the CDR3 DNA reads TGTGCCAGCAGCTTGGAAGTGGTGAACACTGAAGCTTTCTTT.

As for this clonotype: A junction boundary mismatches the germline segment, possibly from a read error. This sequence joins TRBV19 and TRBJ2-1; D is possibly TRBD2 (6 bases). Germline V CDR1 and CDR2: LNHDA, SQIVND (reference sequence). This CDR3 region has 12 residues. The CDR3 DNA is TGTGCCAGTAGCTGGACTGGGGGGTATAGGCTCTTC. Its translation: CASSWTGGYRLF.

The chain employs TRBV6-5 and TRBJ1-1, with D possibly TRBD1 on 5 matching bases. The CDR3 sequence is 17 residues long. CDR1 is MNHEY, CDR2 SVGAGI, per germline. The V end was cut by 0 bases, the J end by 0 bases, with 14 bases between. CDR3 nucleotides: TGTGCCAGCAGTTACTCTAACCCAGGACAACTGAACACTGAAGCTTTCTTT. Translated: CASSYSNPGQLNTEAFF.